These 6 T cell receptor beta chains share one sample of origin, sequenced in a study of T cell responses to AZD1222 COVID-19 vaccine. Method: immunoSEQ multiplex PCR; TCRdb's copy keeps in-frame clones and lacks some. The table shows 150,000 or so clones, with just over 90% occurring only once. Sequencing used peripheral blood, obtained on day 0 of AZD1222 vaccination. The receptor source for this set is an adult in good health.

The chain's CDR3 is CASKGVPGSPLHF. The DNA for the CDR3 is TGTGCCAGCAAGGGAGTTCCGGGTTCACCCCTCCACTTT. V gene TRBV2 combines with J gene TRBJ1-6; D gene ambiguous. Germline-derived CDR1 and CDR2 are SNHLY and FYNNEI. The CDR3 loop spans 13 amino acids. Trimming took off 7 bases at V and 9 bases at J, with 13 bases between the two ends.

The V and J genes are TRBV19 and TRBJ1-5; no reliable D call. The CDR3 covers 14 residues. Trimming took 3 bases from V and 4 from J, leaving 10 bases between them. Germline loops: CDR1 LNHDA, CDR2 SQIVND (reference sequence). This CDR3 is CASSMRMGNQPQHF. The CDR3 nucleotides are TGTGCCAGTAGTATGAGGATGGGAAATCAGCCCCAGCATTTT. The entire variable domain, with the rest obtained from reference TRBV19 and TRBJ1-5, is as follows: DGGITQSPKYLFRKEGQNVTLSCEQNLNHDAMYWYRQDPGQGLRLIYYSQIVNDFQKGDIAEGYSVSREKKESFPLTVTSAQKNPTAFYLCASSMRMGNQPQHFGDGTRLSIL.

The chain uses TRBV19 and TRBJ2-7; 8 bases match TRBD2. V shed 5 bases and J 2 bases; nucleotides not matched to a gene: 5. Looked up from germline, CDR1 is LNHDA and CDR2 is SQIVND (reference sequence). The CDR3 is 14 residues long. The CDR3 coding sequence is TGTGCCAGTAGTCACGCGGGGGGAACCTACGAGCAGTACTTC. This encodes CASSHAGGTYEQYF. Variable domain in full (rest from reference TRBV19 and TRBJ2-7): DGGITQSPKYLFRKEGQNVTLSCEQNLNHDAMYWYRQDPGQGLRLIYYSQIVNDFQKGDIAEGYSVSREKKESFPLTVTSAQKNPTAFYLCASSHAGGTYEQYFGPGTRLTVT.

The chain employs TRBV12-3 or TRBV12-4 and TRBJ2-7; no definite D call. V lost 3 bases and J 2 bases, leaving 8 bases between the germline ends. The CDR3 is 13 residues long. The CDR3 sequence: CASSFGFTYEQYF. As DNA, the CDR3 is TGTGCCAGCAGTTTCGGATTTACCTACGAGCAGTACTTC.

V usage is TRBV28 and J usage is TRBJ1-6, with D perhaps matching TRBD1 (6 bases). The germline gives CDR1 MDHEN, CDR2 SYDVKM. Trimming stripped 7 bases from V and 7 bases from J, with 26 bases between. The CDR3 contains 18 residues. The CDR3 spells CASNTRQALGPLNSPLHF. Here the CDR3 DNA reads TGTGCCAGCAACACACGACAGGCCCTAGGTCCTTTGAATTCACCCCTCCACTTT. Using reference TRBV28 and TRBJ1-6 for the parts outside the CDR3, the full variable domain is DVKVTQSSRYLVKRTGEKVFLECVQDMDHENMFWYRQDPGLGLRLIYFSYDVKMKEKGDIPEGYSVSREKKERFSLILESASTNQTSMYLCASNTRQALGPLNSPLHFGNGTRLTVT.

The chain uses TRBV24-1 and TRBJ2-6; D not resolved. CDR1 and CDR2 from the germline V gene are KGHDR and SFDVKD. CDR3 length: 13 amino acids. V dropped 9 bases and J dropped 4 bases, with 9 bases sitting between them. The CDR3 region is CATLQAGANVLTF. The CDR3 DNA sequence: TGTGCCACCTTGCAGGCCGGGGCCAACGTCCTGACTTTC.